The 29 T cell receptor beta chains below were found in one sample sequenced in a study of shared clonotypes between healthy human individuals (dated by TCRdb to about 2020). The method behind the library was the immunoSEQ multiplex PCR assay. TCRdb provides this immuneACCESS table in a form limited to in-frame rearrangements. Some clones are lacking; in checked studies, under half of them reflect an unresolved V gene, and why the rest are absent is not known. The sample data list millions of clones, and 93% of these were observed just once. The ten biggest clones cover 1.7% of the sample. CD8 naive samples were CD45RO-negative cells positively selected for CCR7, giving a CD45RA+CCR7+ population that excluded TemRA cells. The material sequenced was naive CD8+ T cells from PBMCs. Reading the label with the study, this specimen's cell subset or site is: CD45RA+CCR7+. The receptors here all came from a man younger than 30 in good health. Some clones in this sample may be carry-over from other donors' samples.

This chain's CDR3 is CASSIYEQYF. Written as DNA, the CDR3 is TGCGCCAGCAGCATTTACGAGCAGTACTTC. The chain recombines TRBV5-1 with TRBJ2-7; no clear D gene. Germline V gene lookup returns CDR1 SGHRS and CDR2 YFSETQ. The CDR3 has 10 amino acids. Trimming removed 4 bases at V and 4 bases at J, with 3 bases between.

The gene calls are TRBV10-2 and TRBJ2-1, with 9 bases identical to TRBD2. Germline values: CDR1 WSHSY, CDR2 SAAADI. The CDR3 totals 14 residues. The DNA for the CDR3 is TGCTCCCATGGGGCGGGAGGGCCCTACAATGAGCAGTTCTTC. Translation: CSHGAGGPYNEQFF.

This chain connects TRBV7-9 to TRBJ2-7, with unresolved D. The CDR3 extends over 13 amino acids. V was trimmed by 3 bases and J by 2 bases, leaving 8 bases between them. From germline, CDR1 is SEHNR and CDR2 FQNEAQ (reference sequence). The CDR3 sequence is CASSFPAAYEQYF. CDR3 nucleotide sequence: TGTGCCAGCAGCTTCCCGGCTGCCTACGAGCAGTACTTC.

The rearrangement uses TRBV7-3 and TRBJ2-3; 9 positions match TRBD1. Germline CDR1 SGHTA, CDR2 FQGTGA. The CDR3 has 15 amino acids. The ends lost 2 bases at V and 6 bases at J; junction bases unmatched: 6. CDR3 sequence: CASSLEGTGTDTQYF. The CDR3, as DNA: TGTGCCAGCAGCTTAGAAGGGACAGGGACCGATACGCAGTATTTT.

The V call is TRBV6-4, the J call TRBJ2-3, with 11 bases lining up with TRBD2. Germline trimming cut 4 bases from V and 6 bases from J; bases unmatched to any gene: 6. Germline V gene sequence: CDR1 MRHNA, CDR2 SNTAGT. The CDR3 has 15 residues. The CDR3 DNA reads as TGTGCCAGCAGTGCGGGACTAGCGGCCCAGGATACGCAGTATTTT. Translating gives CASSAGLAAQDTQYF.

This chain's CDR3 is CASSSTIHPEQYF. CDR3 bases: TGTGCCAGCAGTTCAACCATTCACCCCGAGCAGTACTTC. The chain combines TRBV7-9 with TRBJ2-7; D is uncertain. Trimming took 6 bases from V and 6 from J, leaving 15 bases between them. The germline V gene encodes CDR1 SEHNR and CDR2 FQNEAQ (reference sequence). The CDR3 contains 13 residues.

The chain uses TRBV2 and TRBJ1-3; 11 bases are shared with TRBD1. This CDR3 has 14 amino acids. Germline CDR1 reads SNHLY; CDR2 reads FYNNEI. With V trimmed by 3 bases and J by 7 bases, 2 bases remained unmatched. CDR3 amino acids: CASSEGTGGNTIYF. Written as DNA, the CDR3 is TGTGCCAGCAGTGAGGGGACAGGGGGGAACACCATATATTTT.

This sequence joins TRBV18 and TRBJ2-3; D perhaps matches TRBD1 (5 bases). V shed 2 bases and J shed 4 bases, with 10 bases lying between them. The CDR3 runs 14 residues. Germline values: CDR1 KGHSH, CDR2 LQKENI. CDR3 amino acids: CASSPSGNADTQYF. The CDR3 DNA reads TGTGCCAGCTCACCATCAGGGAATGCAGATACGCAGTATTTT.

The CDR3 here is CASTPSWGLAGRSNEQFF. DNA for the CDR3: TGTGCCAGCACTCCCTCCTGGGGTCTAGCGGGAAGGAGCAATGAGCAGTTCTTC. This chain joins TRBV9 and TRBJ2-1, with 9 bases fitting TRBD2. This CDR3 contains 18 residues. V was clipped by 6 bases and J by 6 bases; unmatched bases: 19. Per the germline V gene, CDR1 is SGDLS and CDR2 is YYNGEE.

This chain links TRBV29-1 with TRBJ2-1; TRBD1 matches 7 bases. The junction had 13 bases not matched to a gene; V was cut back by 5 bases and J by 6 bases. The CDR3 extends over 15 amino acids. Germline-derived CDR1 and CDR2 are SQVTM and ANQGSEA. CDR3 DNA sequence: TGCAGCGTTAACCCACCAGGGGGTTTTAGCAATGAGCAGTTCTTC. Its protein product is CSVNPPGGFSNEQFF.

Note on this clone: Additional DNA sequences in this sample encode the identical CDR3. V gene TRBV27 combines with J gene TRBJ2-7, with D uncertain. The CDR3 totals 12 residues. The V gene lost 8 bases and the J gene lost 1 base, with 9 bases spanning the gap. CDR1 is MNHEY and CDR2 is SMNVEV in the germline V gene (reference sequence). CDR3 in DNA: TGTGCCAGCGCCGCAGGATCCTACGAGCAGTACTTC. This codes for CASAAGSYEQYF.

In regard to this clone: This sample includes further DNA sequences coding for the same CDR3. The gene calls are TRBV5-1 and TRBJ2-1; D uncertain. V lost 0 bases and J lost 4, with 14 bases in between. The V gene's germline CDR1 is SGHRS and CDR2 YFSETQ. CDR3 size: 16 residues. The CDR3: CASSLVGTGIYNEQFF. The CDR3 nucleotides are TGCGCCAGCAGCTTGGTTGGAACCGGAATTTACAATGAGCAGTTCTTC.

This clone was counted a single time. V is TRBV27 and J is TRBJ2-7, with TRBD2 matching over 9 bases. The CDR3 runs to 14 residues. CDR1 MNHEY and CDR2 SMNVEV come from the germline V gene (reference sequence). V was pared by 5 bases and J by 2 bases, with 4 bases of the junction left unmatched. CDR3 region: CASSPWTSAYEQYF. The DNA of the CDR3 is TGTGCCAGCAGTCCCTGGACTAGCGCCTACGAGCAGTACTTC.

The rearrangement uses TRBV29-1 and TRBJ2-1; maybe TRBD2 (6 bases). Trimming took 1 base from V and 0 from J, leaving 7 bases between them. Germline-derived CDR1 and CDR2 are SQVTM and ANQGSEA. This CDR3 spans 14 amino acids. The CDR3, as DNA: TGCAGCGTTGAAGGGGACTCCTCCTACAATGAGCAGTTCTTC. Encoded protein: CSVEGDSSYNEQFF.

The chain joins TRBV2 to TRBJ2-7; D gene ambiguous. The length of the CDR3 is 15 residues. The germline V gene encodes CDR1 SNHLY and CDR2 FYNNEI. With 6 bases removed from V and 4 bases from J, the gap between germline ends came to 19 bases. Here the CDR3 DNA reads TGTGCCAGCAGGTTGATCCGAAACGGGTTGTACGAGCAGTACTTC. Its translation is CASRLIRNGLYEQYF.

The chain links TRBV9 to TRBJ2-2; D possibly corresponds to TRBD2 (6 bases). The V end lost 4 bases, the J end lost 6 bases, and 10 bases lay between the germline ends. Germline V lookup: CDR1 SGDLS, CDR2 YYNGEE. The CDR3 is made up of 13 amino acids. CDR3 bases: TGTGCCAGCAGCTGGGCGGGGTCCGGGGAGCTGTTTTTT. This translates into CASSWAGSGELFF.

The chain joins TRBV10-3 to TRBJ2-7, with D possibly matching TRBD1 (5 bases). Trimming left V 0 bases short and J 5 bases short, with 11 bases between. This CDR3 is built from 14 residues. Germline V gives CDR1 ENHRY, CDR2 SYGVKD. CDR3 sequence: CAISESGHEDEQYF. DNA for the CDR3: TGTGCCATCAGTGAGTCTGGACATGAGGACGAGCAGTACTTC.

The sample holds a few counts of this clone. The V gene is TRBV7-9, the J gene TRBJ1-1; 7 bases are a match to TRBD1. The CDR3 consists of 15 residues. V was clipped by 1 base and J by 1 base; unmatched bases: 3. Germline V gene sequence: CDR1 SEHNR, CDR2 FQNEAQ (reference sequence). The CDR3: CASSLETGRNTEAFF. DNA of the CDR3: TGTGCCAGCAGCTTAGAGACAGGGAGGAACACTGAAGCTTTCTTT.

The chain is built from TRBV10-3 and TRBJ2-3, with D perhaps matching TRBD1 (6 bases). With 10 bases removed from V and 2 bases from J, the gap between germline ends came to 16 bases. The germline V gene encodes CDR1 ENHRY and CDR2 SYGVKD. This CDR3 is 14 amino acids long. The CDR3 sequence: CATGVGDPTDTQYF. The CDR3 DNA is TGTGCCACAGGGGTAGGGGACCCCACAGATACGCAGTATTTT.

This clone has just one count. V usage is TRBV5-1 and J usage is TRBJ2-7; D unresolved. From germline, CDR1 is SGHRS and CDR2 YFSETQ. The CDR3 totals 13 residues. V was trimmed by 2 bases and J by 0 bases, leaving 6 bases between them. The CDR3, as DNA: TGCGCCAGCAGCTTCCGGAGCTCCTACGAGCAGTACTTC. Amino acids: CASSFRSSYEQYF. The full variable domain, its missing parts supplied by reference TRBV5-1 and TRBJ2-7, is KAGVTQTPRYLIKTRGQQVTLSCSPISGHRSVSWYQQTPGQGLQFLFEYFSETQRNKGNFPGRFSGRQFSNSRSEMNVSTLELGDSALYLCASSFRSSYEQYFGPGTRLTVT.

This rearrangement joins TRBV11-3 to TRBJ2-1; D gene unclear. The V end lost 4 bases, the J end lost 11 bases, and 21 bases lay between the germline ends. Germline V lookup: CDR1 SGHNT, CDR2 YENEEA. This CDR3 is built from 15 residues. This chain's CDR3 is CASSSTAESLHKQFF. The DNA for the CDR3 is TGTGCCAGCAGCTCTACGGCCGAATCTTTACACAAGCAGTTCTTC.

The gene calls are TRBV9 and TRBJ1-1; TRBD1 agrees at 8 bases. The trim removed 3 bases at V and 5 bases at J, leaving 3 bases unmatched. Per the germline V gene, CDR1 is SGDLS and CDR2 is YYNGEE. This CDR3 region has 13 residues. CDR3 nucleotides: TGTGCCAGCAGCGGCCGGACAGGGACTGAAGCTTTCTTT. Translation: CASSGRTGTEAFF.

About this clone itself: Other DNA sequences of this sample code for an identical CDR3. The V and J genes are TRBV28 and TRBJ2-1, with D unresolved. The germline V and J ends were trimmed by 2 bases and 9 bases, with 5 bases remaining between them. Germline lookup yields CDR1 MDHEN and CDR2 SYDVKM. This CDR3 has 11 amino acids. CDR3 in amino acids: CASSLGSEQFF. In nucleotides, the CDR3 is TGTGCCAGCAGTTTAGGCAGTGAGCAGTTCTTC.

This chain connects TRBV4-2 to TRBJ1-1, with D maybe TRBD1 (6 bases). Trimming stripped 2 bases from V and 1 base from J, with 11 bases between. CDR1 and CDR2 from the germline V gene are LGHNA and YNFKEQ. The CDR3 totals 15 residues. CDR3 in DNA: TGTGCCAGCAGCCAACTCGGGGGACAGAACACTGAAGCTTTCTTT. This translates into CASSQLGGQNTEAFF.

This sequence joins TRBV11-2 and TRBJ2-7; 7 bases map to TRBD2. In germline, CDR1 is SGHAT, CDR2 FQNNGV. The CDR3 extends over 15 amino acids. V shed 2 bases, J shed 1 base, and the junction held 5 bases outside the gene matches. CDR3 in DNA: TGTGCCAGCAGCTTAAGCCTAGCGGATTCCTACGAGCAGTACTTC. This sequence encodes CASSLSLADSYEQYF.

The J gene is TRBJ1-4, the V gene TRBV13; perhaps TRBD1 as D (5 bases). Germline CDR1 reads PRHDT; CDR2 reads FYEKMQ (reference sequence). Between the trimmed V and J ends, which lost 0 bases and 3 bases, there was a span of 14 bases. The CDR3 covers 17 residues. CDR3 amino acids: CASSLGDGPGSNEKLFF. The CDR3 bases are TGTGCCAGCAGCTTAGGAGATGGGCCAGGGTCTAATGAAAAACTGTTTTTT.

Written as DNA, the CDR3 is TGCAGCGCCTGGGGGGCTTCTTCGCCTAGCTCCTACGAGCAGTACTTC. Amino acids: CSAWGASSPSSYEQYF. The V call is TRBV29-1, the J call TRBJ2-7; D may be TRBD1 or TRBD2 (6 bases each). The V and J ends lost 7 bases and 0 bases respectively, with 22 bases between them. From germline, CDR1 is SQVTM and CDR2 ANQGSEA. The CDR3 sequence is 16 residues long.

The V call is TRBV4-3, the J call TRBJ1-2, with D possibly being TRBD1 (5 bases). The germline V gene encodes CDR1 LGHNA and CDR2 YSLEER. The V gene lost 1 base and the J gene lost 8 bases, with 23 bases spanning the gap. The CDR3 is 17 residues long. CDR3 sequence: CASSQVHTGGLPEGYTF. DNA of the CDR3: TGCGCCAGCAGCCAAGTCCATACCGGGGGTCTACCAGAGGGCTACACCTTC.

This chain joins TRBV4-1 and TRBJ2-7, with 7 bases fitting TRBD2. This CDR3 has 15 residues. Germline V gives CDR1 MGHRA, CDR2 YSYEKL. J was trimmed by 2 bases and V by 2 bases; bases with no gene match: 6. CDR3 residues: CASSQRAGAPYEQYF. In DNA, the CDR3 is TGCGCCAGCAGCCAACGGGCGGGAGCACCCTACGAGCAGTACTTC.